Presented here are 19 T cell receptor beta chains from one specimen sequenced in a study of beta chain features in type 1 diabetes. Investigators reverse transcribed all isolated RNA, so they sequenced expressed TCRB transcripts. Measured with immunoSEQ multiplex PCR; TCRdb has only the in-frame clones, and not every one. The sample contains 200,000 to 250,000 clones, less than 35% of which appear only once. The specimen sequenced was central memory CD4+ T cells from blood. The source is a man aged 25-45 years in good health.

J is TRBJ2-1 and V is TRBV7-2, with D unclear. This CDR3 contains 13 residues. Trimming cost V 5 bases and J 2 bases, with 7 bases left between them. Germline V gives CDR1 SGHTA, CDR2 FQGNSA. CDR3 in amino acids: CASSPRAYNEQFF. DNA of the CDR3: TGTGCCAGCAGCCCTAGAGCCTACAATGAGCAGTTCTTC.

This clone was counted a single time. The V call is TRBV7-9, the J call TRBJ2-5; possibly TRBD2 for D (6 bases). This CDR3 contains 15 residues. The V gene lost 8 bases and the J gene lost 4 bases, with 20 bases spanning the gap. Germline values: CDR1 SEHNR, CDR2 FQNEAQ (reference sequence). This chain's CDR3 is CASAVAEGRGETQYF. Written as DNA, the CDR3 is TGTGCCAGCGCAGTGGCGGAGGGGAGAGGAGAGACCCAGTACTTC.

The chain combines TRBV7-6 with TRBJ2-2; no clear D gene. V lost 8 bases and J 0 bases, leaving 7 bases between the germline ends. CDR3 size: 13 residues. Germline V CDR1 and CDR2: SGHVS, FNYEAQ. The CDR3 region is CASASTNTGELFF. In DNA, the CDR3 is TGTGCCAGCGCCAGTACGAACACCGGGGAGCTGTTTTTT.

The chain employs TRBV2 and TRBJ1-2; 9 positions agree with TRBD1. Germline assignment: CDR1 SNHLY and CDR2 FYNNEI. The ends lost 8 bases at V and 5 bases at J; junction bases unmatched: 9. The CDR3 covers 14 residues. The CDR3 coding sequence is TGTGCCAGCGCCCTGCCGGGACAGGGATATGGCTACACCTTC. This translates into CASALPGQGYGYTF.

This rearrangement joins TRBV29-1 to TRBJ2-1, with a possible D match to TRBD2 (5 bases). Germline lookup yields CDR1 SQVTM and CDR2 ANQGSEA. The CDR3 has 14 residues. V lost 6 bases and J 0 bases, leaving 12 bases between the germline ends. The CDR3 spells CSVLRGSSYNEQFF. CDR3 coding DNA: TGCAGCGTACTCCGGGGAAGCTCCTACAATGAGCAGTTCTTC.

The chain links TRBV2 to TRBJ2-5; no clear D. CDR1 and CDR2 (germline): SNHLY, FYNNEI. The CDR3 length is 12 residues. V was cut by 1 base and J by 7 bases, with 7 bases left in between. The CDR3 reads CASSEGSVTQYF. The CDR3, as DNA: TGTGCCAGCAGTGAAGGGTCTGTGACCCAGTACTTC.

This CDR3 is CASSPSMGLDTEAFF. The CDR3, as DNA: TGTGCCAGCTCACCATCTATGGGTTTGGACACTGAAGCTTTCTTT. This rearrangement joins TRBV18 to TRBJ1-1; D remains unclear. Per the germline V gene, CDR1 is KGHSH and CDR2 is LQKENI. The CDR3 has 15 residues. V gave up 2 bases and J gave up 3 bases, with 13 bases separating them.

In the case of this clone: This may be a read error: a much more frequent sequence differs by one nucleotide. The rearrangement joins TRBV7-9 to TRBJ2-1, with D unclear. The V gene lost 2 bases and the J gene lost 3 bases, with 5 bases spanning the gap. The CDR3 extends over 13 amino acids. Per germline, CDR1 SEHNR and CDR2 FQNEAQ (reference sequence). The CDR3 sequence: CASSLSGYNEQFF. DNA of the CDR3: TGTGCCAGCAGCTTAAGTGGCTACAATGAGCAGTTCTTC. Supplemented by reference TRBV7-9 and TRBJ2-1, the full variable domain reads DTGVSQNPRHKITKRGQNVTFRCDPISEHNRLYWYRQTLGQGPEFLTYFQNEAQLEKSRLLSDRFSAERPKGSFSTLEIQRTEQGDSAMYLCASSLSGYNEQFFGPGTRLTVL.

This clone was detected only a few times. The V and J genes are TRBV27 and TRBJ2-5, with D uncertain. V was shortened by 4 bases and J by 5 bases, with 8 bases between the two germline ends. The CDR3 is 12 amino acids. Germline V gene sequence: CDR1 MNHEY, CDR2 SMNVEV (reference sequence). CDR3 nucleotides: TGTGCCAGCAGTTCGCTAGGGGAGACCCAGTACTTC. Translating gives CASSSLGETQYF.

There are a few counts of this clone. In nucleotides, the CDR3 is TGTGCCAGCAGCTCCCCCCCGCAAGGGGATACGCAGTATTTT. Amino acid sequence: CASSSPPQGDTQYF. The rearrangement joins TRBV11-2 to TRBJ2-3; no reliable D call. V dropped 4 bases and J dropped 6 bases, with 14 bases sitting between them. The CDR3 length is 14 residues. Germline V lookup: CDR1 SGHAT, CDR2 FQNNGV.

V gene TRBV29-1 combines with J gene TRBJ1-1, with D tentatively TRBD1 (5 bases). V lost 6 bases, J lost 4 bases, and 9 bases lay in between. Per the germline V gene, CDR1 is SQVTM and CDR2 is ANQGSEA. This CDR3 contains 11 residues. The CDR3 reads CSVGHGTEAFF. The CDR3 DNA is TGCAGCGTCGGACATGGCACTGAAGCTTTCTTT.

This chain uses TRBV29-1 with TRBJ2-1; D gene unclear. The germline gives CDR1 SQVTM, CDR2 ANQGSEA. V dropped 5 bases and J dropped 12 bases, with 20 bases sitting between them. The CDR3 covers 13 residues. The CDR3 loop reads CSVMDPGIQRQFF. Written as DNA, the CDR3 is TGCAGCGTTATGGACCCCGGAATACAACGGCAGTTCTTC.

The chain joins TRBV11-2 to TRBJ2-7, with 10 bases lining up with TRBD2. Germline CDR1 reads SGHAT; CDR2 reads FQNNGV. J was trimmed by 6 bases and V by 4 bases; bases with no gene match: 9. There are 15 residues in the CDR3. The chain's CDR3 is CASSSASGRVPEQYF. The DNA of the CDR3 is TGTGCCAGCAGCTCCGCTAGCGGGAGAGTCCCCGAGCAGTACTTC.

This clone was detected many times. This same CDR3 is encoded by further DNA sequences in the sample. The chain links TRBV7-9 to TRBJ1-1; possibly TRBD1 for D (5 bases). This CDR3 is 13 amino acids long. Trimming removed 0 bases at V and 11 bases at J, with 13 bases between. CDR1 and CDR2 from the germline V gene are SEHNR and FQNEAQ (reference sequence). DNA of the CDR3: TGTGCCAGCAGCTTAGCGCAGGGTCGAGGCGCTTTCTTT. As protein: CASSLAQGRGAFF.

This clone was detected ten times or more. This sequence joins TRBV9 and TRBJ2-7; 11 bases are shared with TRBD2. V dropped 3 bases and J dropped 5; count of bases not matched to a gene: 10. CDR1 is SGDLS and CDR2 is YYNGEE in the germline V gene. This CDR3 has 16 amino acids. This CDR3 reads CASSGSGRAELHEQYF. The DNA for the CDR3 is TGTGCCAGCAGCGGTAGCGGGAGGGCCGAGTTACACGAGCAGTACTTC.

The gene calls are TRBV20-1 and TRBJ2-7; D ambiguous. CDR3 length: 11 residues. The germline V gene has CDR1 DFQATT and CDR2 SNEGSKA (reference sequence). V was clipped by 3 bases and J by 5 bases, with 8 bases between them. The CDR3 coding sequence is TGCAGTGCTAGTCATCTGGACGAGCAGTACTTC. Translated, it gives CSASHLDEQYF.

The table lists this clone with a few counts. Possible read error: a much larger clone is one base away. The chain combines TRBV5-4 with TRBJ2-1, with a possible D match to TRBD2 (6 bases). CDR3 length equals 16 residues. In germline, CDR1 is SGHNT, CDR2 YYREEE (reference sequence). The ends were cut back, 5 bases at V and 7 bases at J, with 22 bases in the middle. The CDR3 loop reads CASSRAMGRAGNEQFF. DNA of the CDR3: TGTGCCAGCAGTCGAGCGATGGGCCGGGCGGGGAATGAGCAGTTCTTC.

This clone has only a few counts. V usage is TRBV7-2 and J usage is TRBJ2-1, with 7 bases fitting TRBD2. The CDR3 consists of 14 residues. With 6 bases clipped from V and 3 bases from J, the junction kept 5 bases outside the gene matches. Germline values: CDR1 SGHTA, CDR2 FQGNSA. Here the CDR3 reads CASRQGGLYNEQFF. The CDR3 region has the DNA TGTGCCAGCAGGCAGGGAGGGCTCTACAATGAGCAGTTCTTC.

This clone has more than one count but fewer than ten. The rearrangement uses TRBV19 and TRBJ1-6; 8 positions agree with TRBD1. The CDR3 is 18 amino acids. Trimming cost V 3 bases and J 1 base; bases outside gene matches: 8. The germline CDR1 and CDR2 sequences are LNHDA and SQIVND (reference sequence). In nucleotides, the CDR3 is TGTGCCAGTAGTATCCGTCGCACAGGGGGGTCCTATAATTCACCCCTCCACTTT. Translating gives CASSIRRTGGSYNSPLHF.